This T cell receptor (beta chain) was obtained from a study of cytomegalovirus exposure and HLA in healthy donors. The CDR3 extends over 13 amino acids. Germline lookup yields CDR1 SQVTM and CDR2 ANQGSEA. V lost 6 bases and J lost 3; bases outside the gene matches: 6. PCR primers comprised 60 Vbeta and 13 Jbeta primers. TCRdb's copy holds only in-frame clones and misses some; the assay was immunoSEQ multiplex PCR. The sample records 40,000 to 60,000 clones, more than 65% being singletons. This clone was seen only a few times. Other DNA sequences from this sample encode an identical CDR3 as well. The rearrangement joins TRBV29-1 to TRBJ2-3, with 7 bases matching TRBD2. Sequencing used PBMCs. This TCR was recovered from a woman between 45 and 65 years old in good health and CMV-seronegative. DNA of the CDR3: TGCAGCGTGCTGGGCGGGAGTACAGATACGCAGTATTTT. Translated: CSVLGGSTDTQYF.